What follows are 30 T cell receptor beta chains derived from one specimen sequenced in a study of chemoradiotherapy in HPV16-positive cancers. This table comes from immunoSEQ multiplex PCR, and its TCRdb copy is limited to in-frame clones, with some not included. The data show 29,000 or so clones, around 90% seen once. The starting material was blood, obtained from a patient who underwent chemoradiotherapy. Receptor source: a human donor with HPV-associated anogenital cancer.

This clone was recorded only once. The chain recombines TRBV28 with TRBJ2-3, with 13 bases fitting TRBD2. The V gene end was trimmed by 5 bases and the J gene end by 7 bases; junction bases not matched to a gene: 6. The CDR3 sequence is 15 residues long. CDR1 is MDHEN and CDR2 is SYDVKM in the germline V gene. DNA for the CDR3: TGTGCCAGCAGTACTAGCGGGGGGGAGTCGTATACGCAGTATTTT. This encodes CASSTSGGESYTQYF.

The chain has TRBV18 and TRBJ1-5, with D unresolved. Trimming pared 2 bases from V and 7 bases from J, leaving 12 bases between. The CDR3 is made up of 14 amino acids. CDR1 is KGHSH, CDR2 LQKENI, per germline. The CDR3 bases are TGTGCCAGCTCACCATCAGATTCGGTACAGCCCCAGCATTTT. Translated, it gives CASSPSDSVQPQHF.

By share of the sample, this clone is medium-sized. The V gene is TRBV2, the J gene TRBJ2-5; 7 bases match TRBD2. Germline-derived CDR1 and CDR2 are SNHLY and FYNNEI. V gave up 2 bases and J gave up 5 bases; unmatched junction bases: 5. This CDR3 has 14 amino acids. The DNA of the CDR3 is TGTGCCAGCAGTGAAACGCGGGAGTTCGAGACCCAGTACTTC. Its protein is CASSETREFETQYF. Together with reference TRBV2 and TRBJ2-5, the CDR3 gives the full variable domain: EPEVTQTPSHQVTQMGQEVILRCVPISNHLYFYWYRQILGQKVEFLVSFYNNEISEKSEIFDDQFSVERPDGSNFTLKIRSTKLEDSAMYFCASSETREFETQYFGPGTRLLVL.

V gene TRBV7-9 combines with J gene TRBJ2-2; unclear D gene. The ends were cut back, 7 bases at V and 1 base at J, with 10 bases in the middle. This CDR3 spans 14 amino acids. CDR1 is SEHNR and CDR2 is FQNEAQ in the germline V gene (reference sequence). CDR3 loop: CASTVDGNTGELFF. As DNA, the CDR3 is TGTGCCAGCACCGTGGACGGGAACACCGGGGAGCTGTTTTTT.

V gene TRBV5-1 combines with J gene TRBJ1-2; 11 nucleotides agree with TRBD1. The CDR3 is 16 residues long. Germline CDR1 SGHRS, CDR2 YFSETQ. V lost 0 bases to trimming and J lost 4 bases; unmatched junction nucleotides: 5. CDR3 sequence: CASSLARDRGTYGYTF. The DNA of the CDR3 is TGCGCCAGCAGCTTGGCCCGGGACAGGGGGACCTATGGCTACACCTTC.

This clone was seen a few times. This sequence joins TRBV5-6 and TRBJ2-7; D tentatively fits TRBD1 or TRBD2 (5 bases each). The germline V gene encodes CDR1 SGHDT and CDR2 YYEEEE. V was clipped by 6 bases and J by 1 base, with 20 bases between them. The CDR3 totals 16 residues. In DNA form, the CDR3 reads TGTGCCAGCATTGACCCGCTCCGGGACGTTTCCTACGAGCAGTACTTC. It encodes CASIDPLRDVSYEQYF.

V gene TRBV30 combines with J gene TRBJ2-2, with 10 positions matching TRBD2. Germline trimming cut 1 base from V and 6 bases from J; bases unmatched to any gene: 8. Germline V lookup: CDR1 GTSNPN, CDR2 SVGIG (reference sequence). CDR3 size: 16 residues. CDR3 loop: CAWSGRGLAGAGELFF. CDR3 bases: TGTGCCTGGAGTGGTAGAGGGCTAGCGGGAGCCGGGGAGCTGTTTTTT.

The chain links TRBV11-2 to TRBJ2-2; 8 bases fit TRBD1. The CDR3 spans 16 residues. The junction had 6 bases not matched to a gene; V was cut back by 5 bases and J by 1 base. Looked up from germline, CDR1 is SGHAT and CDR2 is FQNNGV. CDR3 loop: CASSRGQGWNTGELFF. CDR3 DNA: TGTGCCAGCAGCAGAGGACAGGGATGGAACACCGGGGAGCTGTTTTTT.

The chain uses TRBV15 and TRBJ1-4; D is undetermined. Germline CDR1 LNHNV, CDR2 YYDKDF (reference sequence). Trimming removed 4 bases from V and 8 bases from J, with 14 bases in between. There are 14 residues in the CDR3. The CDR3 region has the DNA TGTGCCACCAGCATAAATAGAAAGGGCGAAAAACTGTTTTTT. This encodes CATSINRKGEKLFF.

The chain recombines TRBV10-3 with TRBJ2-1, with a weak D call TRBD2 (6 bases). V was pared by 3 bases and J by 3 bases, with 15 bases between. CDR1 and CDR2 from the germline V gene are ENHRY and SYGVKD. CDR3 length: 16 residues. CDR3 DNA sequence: TGTGCCATCAGTGACGATTCTAGCGCGAACTACAATGAGCAGTTCTTC. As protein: CAISDDSSANYNEQFF.

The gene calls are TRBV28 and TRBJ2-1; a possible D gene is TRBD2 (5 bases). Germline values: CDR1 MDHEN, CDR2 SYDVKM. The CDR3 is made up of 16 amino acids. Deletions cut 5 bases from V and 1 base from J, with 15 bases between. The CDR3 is CASSAYTSGSYNEQFF. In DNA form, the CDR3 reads TGTGCCAGCAGTGCATATACTAGTGGGTCCTACAATGAGCAGTTCTTC.

CDR3 sequence (DNA): TGTGCCAGCAGCTTCGTCGTCCAGGGGGCTTTTCGTACGCAGTATTTT. Its translation: CASSFVVQGAFRTQYF. V gene TRBV11-2 combines with J gene TRBJ2-3; 8 bases fit TRBD1. The CDR3 consists of 16 residues. Trimming cost V 3 bases and J 8 bases; bases outside gene matches: 13. CDR1 is SGHAT, CDR2 FQNNGV, per germline. The entire variable domain, with the rest obtained from reference TRBV11-2 and TRBJ2-3, is as follows: EAGVAQSPRYKIIEKRQSVAFWCNPISGHATLYWYQQILGQGPKLLIQFQNNGVVDDSQLPKDRFSAERLKGVDSTLKIQPAKLEDSAVYLCASSFVVQGAFRTQYFGPGTRLTVL.

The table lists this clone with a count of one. For the CDR3, the DNA is TGCGCCAGCAGCTTGGTTGGGGGGAGCTCCTACAATGAGCAGTTCTTC. Encoded protein: CASSLVGGSSYNEQFF. V and J are TRBV5-1 and TRBJ2-1; possibly TRBD2 for D (6 bases). The V end lost 0 bases, the J end lost 0 bases, and 10 bases lay between the germline ends. CDR3 length equals 16 residues. Germline V lookup: CDR1 SGHRS, CDR2 YFSETQ. Full variable domain (rest looked up from reference TRBV5-1 and TRBJ2-1): KAGVTQTPRYLIKTRGQQVTLSCSPISGHRSVSWYQQTPGQGLQFLFEYFSETQRNKGNFPGRFSGRQFSNSRSEMNVSTLELGDSALYLCASSLVGGSSYNEQFFGPGTRLTVL.

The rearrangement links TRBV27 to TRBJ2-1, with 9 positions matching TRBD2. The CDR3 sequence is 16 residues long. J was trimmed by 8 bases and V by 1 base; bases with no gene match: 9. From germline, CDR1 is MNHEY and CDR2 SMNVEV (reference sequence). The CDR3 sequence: CASSLWGGRAVDEQFF. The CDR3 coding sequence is TGTGCCAGCAGTTTATGGGGCGGGAGGGCCGTGGATGAGCAGTTCTTC.

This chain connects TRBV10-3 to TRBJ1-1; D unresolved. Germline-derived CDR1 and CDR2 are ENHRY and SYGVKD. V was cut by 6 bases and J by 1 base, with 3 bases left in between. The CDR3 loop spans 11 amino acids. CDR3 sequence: CAIRGNTEAFF. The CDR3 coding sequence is TGTGCCATCAGAGGGAACACTGAAGCTTTCTTT.

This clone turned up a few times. DNA of the CDR3: TGCGCCAGCAGCTCAGGGGGACCGAACACCGGGGAGCTGTTTTTT. The encoded protein is CASSSGGPNTGELFF. This sequence joins TRBV4-1 and TRBJ2-2; 7 bases match TRBD1. The germline V gene encodes CDR1 MGHRA and CDR2 YSYEKL. Trimming at V came to 5 bases and at J to 0 bases, leaving 3 bases not matched to a gene. The CDR3 has 15 residues.

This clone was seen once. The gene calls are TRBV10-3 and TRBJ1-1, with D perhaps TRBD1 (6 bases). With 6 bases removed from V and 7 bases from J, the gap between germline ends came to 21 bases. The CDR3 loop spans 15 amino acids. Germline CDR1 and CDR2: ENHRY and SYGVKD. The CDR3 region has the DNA TGTGCCATCAGGTCCAGCATAGGAGGGGGGTTTGAAGCTTTCTTT. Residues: CAIRSSIGGGFEAFF.

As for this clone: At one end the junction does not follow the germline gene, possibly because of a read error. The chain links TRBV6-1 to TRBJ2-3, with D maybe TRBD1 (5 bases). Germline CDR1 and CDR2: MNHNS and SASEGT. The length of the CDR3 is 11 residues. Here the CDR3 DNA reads TGTGCCAGCGACCAGGCAGGGCGATGGGATTTT. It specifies CASDQAGRWDF.

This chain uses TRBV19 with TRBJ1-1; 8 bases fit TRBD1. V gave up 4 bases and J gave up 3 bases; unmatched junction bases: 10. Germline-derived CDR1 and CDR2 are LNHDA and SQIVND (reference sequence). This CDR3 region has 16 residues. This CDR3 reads CASSKDREAVDTEAFF. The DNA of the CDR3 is TGTGCCAGTAGTAAGGACAGGGAAGCGGTAGACACTGAAGCTTTCTTT. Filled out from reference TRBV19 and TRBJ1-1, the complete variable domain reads DGGITQSPKYLFRKEGQNVTLSCEQNLNHDAMYWYRQDPGQGLRLIYYSQIVNDFQKGDIAEGYSVSREKKESFPLTVTSAQKNPTAFYLCASSKDREAVDTEAFFGQGTRLTVV.

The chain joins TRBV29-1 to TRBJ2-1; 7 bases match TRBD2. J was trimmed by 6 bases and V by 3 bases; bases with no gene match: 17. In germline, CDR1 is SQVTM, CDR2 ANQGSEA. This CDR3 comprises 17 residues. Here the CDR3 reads CSVDGRVDGEFGNEQFF. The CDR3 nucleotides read TGCAGCGTTGATGGGAGGGTTGACGGGGAGTTCGGCAATGAGCAGTTCTTC.

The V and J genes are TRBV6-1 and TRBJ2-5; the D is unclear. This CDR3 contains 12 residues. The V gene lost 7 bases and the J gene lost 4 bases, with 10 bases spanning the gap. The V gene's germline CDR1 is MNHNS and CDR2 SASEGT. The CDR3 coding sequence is TGTGCCAGCATATGGGGTAGAGAGACCCAGTACTTC. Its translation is CASIWGRETQYF.

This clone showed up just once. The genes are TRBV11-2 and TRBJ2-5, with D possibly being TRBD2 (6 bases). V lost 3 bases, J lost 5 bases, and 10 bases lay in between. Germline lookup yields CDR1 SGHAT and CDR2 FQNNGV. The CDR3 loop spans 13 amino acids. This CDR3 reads CASSFGGWETQYF. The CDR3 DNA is TGTGCCAGCAGCTTCGGAGGGTGGGAGACCCAGTACTTC.

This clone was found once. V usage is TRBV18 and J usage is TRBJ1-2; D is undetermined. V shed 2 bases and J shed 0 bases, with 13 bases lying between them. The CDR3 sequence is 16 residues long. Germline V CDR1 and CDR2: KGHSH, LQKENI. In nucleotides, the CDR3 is TGTGCCAGCTCACCATTCTCTCGGGGTACTAACTATGGCTACACCTTC. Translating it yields CASSPFSRGTNYGYTF.

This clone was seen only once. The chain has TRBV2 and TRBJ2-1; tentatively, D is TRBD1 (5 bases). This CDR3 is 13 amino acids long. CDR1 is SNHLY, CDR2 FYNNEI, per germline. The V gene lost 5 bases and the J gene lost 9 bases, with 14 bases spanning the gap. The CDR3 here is CASSPGSSREQFF. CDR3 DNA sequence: TGTGCCAGCAGTCCAGGGTCCAGCCGTGAGCAGTTCTTC.

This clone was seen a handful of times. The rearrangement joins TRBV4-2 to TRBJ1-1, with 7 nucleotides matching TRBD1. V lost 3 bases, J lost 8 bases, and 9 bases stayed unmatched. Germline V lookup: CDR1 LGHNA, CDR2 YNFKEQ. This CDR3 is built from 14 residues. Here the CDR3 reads CASSHDRDSREAFF. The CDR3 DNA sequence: TGTGCCAGCAGCCATGACAGGGACTCTCGGGAAGCTTTCTTT.

The CDR3 DNA reads TGCGCCAGCAGCCACGACTTAGGCGAGACCCAGTACTTC. It yields the protein CASSHDLGETQYF. The V call is TRBV4-3, the J call TRBJ2-5; D is unresolved. The V end was cut by 3 bases, the J end by 5 bases, with 10 bases between. CDR1 and CDR2 (germline): LGHNA, YSLEER. The CDR3 loop spans 13 amino acids.

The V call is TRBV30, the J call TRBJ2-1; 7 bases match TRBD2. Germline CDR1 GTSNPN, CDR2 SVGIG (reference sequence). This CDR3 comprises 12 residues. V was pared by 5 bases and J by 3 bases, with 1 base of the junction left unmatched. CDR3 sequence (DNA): TGTGCCTGGGGACTAGGCTACAATGAGCAGTTCTTC. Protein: CAWGLGYNEQFF.

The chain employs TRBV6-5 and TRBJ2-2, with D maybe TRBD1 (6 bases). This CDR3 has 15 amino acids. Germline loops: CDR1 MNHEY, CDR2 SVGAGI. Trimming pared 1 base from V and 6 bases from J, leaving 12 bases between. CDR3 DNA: TGTGCCAGCAGTTACTGGCAGGGGTTCGCCGGGGAGCTGTTTTTT. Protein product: CASSYWQGFAGELFF.

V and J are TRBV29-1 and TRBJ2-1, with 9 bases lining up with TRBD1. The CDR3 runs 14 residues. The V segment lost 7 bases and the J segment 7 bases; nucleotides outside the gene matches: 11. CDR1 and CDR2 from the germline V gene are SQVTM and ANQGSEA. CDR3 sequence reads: CSADDRGKVNEQFF. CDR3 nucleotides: TGCAGCGCCGACGACAGGGGGAAGGTTAATGAGCAGTTCTTC.

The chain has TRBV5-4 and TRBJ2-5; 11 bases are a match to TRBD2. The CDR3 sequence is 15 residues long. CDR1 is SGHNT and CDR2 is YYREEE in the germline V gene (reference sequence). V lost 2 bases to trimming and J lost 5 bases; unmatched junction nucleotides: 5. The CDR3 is CASSLTSGSRETQYF. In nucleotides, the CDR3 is TGTGCCAGCAGCTTAACTAGCGGGAGTAGGGAGACCCAGTACTTC.